This TCR beta chain was recovered during a study of regulatory T cells in long-lasting Graves disease. This CDR3 is 15 amino acids long. Germline assignment: CDR1 GTSNPN and CDR2 SVGIG (reference sequence). V shed 3 bases, J shed 3 bases, and the junction held 5 bases outside the gene matches. Time point reported: newly diagnosed GD, antithyroid drugs for less than 3 months. PBMC RNA served as the TCR library source. With iRepertoire HTBI primers and Arm-PCR of CDR3 regions, TCR beta libraries were built. Authors' processing steps: From all samples, identification returned approximately 15 TRBJ and about 63 TRBV segments. MiXCR, run by TCRdb on the multiplex PCR reads, gives a single entry per CDR3 protein. TCRdb assigned the V and J calls; the authors' analysis was not used. The sample contains around 500,000 distinct CDR3 sequences, around 12% of which appear only once. About this clonotype itself: Its antigen is currently unknown.

Study results and caveats: Newly diagnosed patients had higher TCR diversity than persistent Graves' patients did.

The same specimen was also included in a second study, on T cells in Graves' hyperthyroidism and ophthalmopathy.

The V call is TRBV30, the J call TRBJ1-5, with 10 bases fitting TRBD1. The sample here was peripheral blood mononuclear cells (PBMCs), taken at new diagnosis, from a patient treated with antithyroid drugs. This clonotype was obtained from a woman in her thirties with Graves disease. In DNA, the CDR3 is TGTGCCTGGAGGAGAGGGACAGGGGTCAATCAGCCCCAGCATTTT. Amino acids: CAWRRGTGVNQPQHF.